A selection of T cell receptor beta chains follows, all from one sample in a study of cytomegalovirus exposure and HLA in healthy donors. Sequencing used immunoSEQ multiplex PCR; TCRdb keeps in-frame clones, though not all of them. This table holds about 180,000 clones, 75% to 90% found once. Sequenced material: PBMCs. These receptors were collected from a man between 18 and 29 years old in good health and CMV-seropositive. Each CDR3 is given with its conserved first and last residue. Fields, in order: J gene, D gene, clone size, V gene, CDR3 protein, CDR3 DNA. D genes are given only for firm matches. A row's size may be missing; if present it is once, few, many or a size class.

J gene: TRBJ1-4; D gene: .; clone size: .; V gene: TRBV11-2; CDR3 protein: CASSLDRRRTNEKLFF; CDR3 DNA: TGTGCCAGCAGCTTAGATCGGCGGCGGACTAATGAAAAACTGTTTTTT
J gene: TRBJ2-5; D gene: TRBD1; clone size: .; V gene: TRBV29-1; CDR3 protein: CSADRGRGTQYF; CDR3 DNA: TGCAGCGCTGACAGGGGGCGCGGGACCCAGTACTTC
J gene: TRBJ1-1; D gene: .; clone size: once; V gene: TRBV6-6; CDR3 protein: CASSYSIRSEAFF; CDR3 DNA: TGTGCCAGCAGTTACAGTATCCGGAGTGAAGCTTTCTTT
J gene: TRBJ2-1; D gene: TRBD1; clone size: .; V gene: TRBV25-1; CDR3 protein: CASRGQGPDEQFF; CDR3 DNA: TGTGCCAGCAGAGGACAGGGCCCGGATGAGCAGTTCTTC
J gene: TRBJ1-6; D gene: .; clone size: .; V gene: TRBV7-8; CDR3 protein: CASSLAESPLHF; CDR3 DNA: TGTGCCAGCAGCTTAGCGGAGTCACCCCTCCACTTT
J gene: TRBJ2-2; D gene: TRBD2; clone size: once; V gene: TRBV14; CDR3 protein: CASSFLAGVTGELFF; CDR3 DNA: TGTGCCAGCAGCTTCCTAGCGGGAGTCACCGGGGAGCTGTTTTTT
J gene: TRBJ1-1; D gene: TRBD1; clone size: .; V gene: TRBV6-6; CDR3 protein: CASTETGLGAEAFF; CDR3 DNA: TGTGCCAGCACCGAGACAGGGCTAGGGGCTGAAGCTTTCTTT
J gene: TRBJ1-2; D gene: TRBD1; clone size: .; V gene: TRBV19; CDR3 protein: CASSIDPNGQERYTF; CDR3 DNA: TGTGCCAGTAGTATAGATCCCAATGGACAGGAACGCTACACCTTC
J gene: TRBJ2-7; D gene: .; clone size: .; V gene: TRBV7-9; CDR3 protein: CASSLQDSPTYEQYF; CDR3 DNA: TGTGCCAGCAGCTTACAGGACTCCCCGACCTACGAGCAGTACTTC
J gene: TRBJ2-5; D gene: .; clone size: .; V gene: TRBV11-2; CDR3 protein: CASSHPRQIYQETQYF; CDR3 DNA: TGTGCCAGCAGCCACCCTCGACAGATCTACCAAGAGACCCAGTACTTC
J gene: TRBJ1-2; D gene: .; clone size: .; V gene: TRBV5-1; CDR3 protein: CASSFDTNYGYTF; CDR3 DNA: TGCGCCAGCAGCTTCGACACCAACTATGGCTACACCTTC
J gene: TRBJ2-2; D gene: TRBD1; clone size: .; V gene: TRBV9; CDR3 protein: CASSAYRGSLDTGELFF; CDR3 DNA: TGTGCCAGCAGCGCTTACAGGGGAAGTTTGGACACCGGGGAGCTGTTTTTT
J gene: TRBJ2-3; D gene: TRBD2; clone size: once; V gene: TRBV5-5; CDR3 protein: CASSRLAGTTDTQYF; CDR3 DNA: TGTGCCAGCAGTAGACTAGCGGGGACCACAGATACGCAGTATTTT
J gene: TRBJ2-1; D gene: .; clone size: .; V gene: TRBV9; CDR3 protein: CASSVEVGGYNEQFF; CDR3 DNA: TGTGCCAGCAGCGTAGAGGTGGGGGGCTACAATGAGCAGTTCTTC
J gene: TRBJ2-1; D gene: TRBD2; clone size: once; V gene: TRBV4-2; CDR3 protein: CASSQEVSSGRNNEQFF; CDR3 DNA: TGTGCCAGCAGCCAAGAAGTGTCCAGCGGGAGGAACAATGAGCAGTTCTTC
J gene: TRBJ1-6; D gene: TRBD1; clone size: .; V gene: TRBV28; CDR3 protein: CASRLTRDRGLNSPLHF; CDR3 DNA: TGTGCCAGCAGACTCACCCGGGACAGGGGATTAAATTCACCCCTCCACTTT
J gene: TRBJ2-7; D gene: TRBD1; clone size: .; V gene: TRBV5-1; CDR3 protein: CASSSGQGAGEQYF; CDR3 DNA: TGCGCCAGCAGCTCTGGACAGGGAGCGGGCGAGCAGTACTTC
J gene: TRBJ1-1; D gene: TRBD1; clone size: .; V gene: TRBV28; CDR3 protein: CASSSRTGRARKNTEAFF; CDR3 DNA: TGTGCCAGCAGTTCACGGACAGGGCGAGCTCGGAAGAACACTGAAGCTTTCTTT
J gene: TRBJ2-1; D gene: .; clone size: once; V gene: TRBV18; CDR3 protein: CASSSRNNEQFF; CDR3 DNA: TGTGCCAGCTCGTCGAGAAACAATGAGCAGTTCTTC
J gene: TRBJ2-7; D gene: TRBD1; clone size: few; V gene: TRBV2; CDR3 protein: CASSAGTGLYEQYF; CDR3 DNA: TGTGCCAGCAGCGCCGGGACAGGGCTCTACGAGCAGTACTTC
J gene: TRBJ2-2; D gene: TRBD1; clone size: once; V gene: TRBV6-1; CDR3 protein: CASSDQRQGFTGELFF; CDR3 DNA: TGTGCCAGCAGTGATCAACGACAGGGCTTCACCGGGGAGCTGTTTTTT
J gene: TRBJ1-2; D gene: TRBD1; clone size: .; V gene: TRBV27; CDR3 protein: CASSFGQGSGYTF; CDR3 DNA: TGTGCCAGCAGTTTCGGACAGGGTAGTGGCTACACCTTC
J gene: TRBJ2-5; D gene: .; clone size: .; V gene: TRBV27; CDR3 protein: CASSSGTSYQETQYF; CDR3 DNA: TGTGCCAGCAGTTCTGGGACAAGCTACCAAGAGACCCAGTACTTC
J gene: TRBJ2-7; D gene: .; clone size: .; V gene: TRBV14; CDR3 protein: CASHLSGQSSYEQYF; CDR3 DNA: TGTGCCAGCCACCTCTCCGGACAGAGCTCCTACGAGCAGTACTTC
J gene: TRBJ2-5; D gene: .; clone size: once; V gene: TRBV28; CDR3 protein: CASSAGWETQYF; CDR3 DNA: TGTGCCAGCAGCGCAGGGTGGGAGACCCAGTACTTC
J gene: TRBJ2-1; D gene: .; clone size: .; V gene: TRBV7-2; CDR3 protein: CASSSSPGLYNEQFF; CDR3 DNA: TGTGCCAGCAGCTCTAGCCCGGGACTCTACAATGAGCAGTTCTTC
J gene: TRBJ1-1; D gene: TRBD1; clone size: .; V gene: TRBV4-1; CDR3 protein: CASSQRDRVNTEAFF; CDR3 DNA: TGCGCCAGCAGCCAACGGGACAGAGTGAACACTGAAGCTTTCTTT
J gene: TRBJ2-2; D gene: TRBD1; clone size: .; V gene: TRBV6-5; CDR3 protein: CASSGQGADTGELFF; CDR3 DNA: TGTGCCAGCAGTGGACAGGGGGCGGACACCGGGGAGCTGTTTTTT